This TCR beta chain came from a study of cytomegalovirus exposure and HLA in healthy donors. The PCR had 60 Vbeta and 13 Jbeta primers. The protocol was immunoSEQ multiplex PCR, while the TCRdb copy is restricted to in-frame clones and leaves out a portion. The sample lists more than 85,000 clones, around four fifths occurring once. Study findings and constraints: Analysis was carried out at a later point, and it linked a missense DCLRE1C variant to TCR beta V- and J-gene trimming. Sequencing artifact likely explains a cluster of highly shared sequence variants.

For this clone: Antigen specificity is unknown.

CDR1 LNHDA and CDR2 SQIVND come from the germline V gene (reference sequence). V was pared by 10 bases and J by 1 base, with 13 bases between. CDR3 length: 13 amino acids. Source material: PBMCs. This sequence joins TRBV19 and TRBJ2-5, with a tentative D call TRBD1 (6 bases). The sequence came from a woman aged 55-70 years in good health and CMV-seropositive. The CDR3 loop reads CATKGVFQETQYF. CDR3 sequence (DNA): TGTGCCACCAAGGGGGTCTTCCAAGAGACCCAGTACTTC.